This T cell receptor beta chain was obtained from a study of T cell changes during pregnancy in multiple sclerosis (dated by TCRdb to about 2019). In the study overall: The study looked at changes in the T cell repertoire across pregnancy in women with multiple sclerosis.

Library preparation was by the immunoSEQ multiplex PCR assay. TCRdb's version of the immuneACCESS table is confined to in-frame rearrangements and falls short of the full clone set. An unresolved V gene accounts for under half of the shortfall where checked; the remainder is of unknown origin. This sample gives fewer than 40,000 clones in total; approximately 90% of them show up just once. The ten largest clones take up over 8.5% of the sample. In the case of this clone: Its antigen is still unknown. Base qualities are not recorded, but no much larger clone differs from it by a single base.

From a lookup of the germline V gene, CDR1 and CDR2 are SNHLY and FYNNEI. The CDR3 goes from the cysteine to the phenylalanine over 18 residues. The sequence is cut down to CDR3 DNA, 54 bases in frame from base 1. For this chain, trimming is 3 bases at the V end and 0 bases at the J end, and the number of junction bases without a gene match is 9. This sequence uses TRBV2 and TRBJ2-3; 10 junctional bases match TRBD2. The origin of this receptor is a female donor with multiple sclerosis, enrolled in a pregnancy study. Material: CD8+ T cells from peripheral blood mononuclear cells, obtained before pregnancy. The CDR3 protein is CASSEEGFSGGSTDTQYF. The sequenced DNA is TGTGCCAGCAGTGAGGAGGGGTTTAGCGGGGGGAGCACAGATACGCAGTATTTT.